One sample yielded the 21 T cell receptor beta chains listed below, sequenced in a study of breast tumors, draining lymph nodes, adjacent tissues. Each CDR3 protein gets one entry after TCRdb re-called the multiplex PCR reads with MiXCR. This sample has 150,000 to 200,000 distinct CDR3 sequences, with about 30% found just once. Axillary draining lymph nodes of breast cancer patients supplied the node samples. Sample: axillary lymph node tissue. The receptor set was obtained from a female donor with breast cancer. Some clones in this sample may be carry-over from other donors' samples.

Ten or more counts support this clonotype. CDR3 nucleotide sequence: TGTGCCTGGAGCTACAACAGGGGGTGGGCAGATACGCAGTATTTT. It specifies CAWSYNRGWADTQYF. The chain joins TRBV30 to TRBJ2-3; 8 positions agree with TRBD1. Looked up from germline, CDR1 is GTSNPN and CDR2 is SVGIG (reference sequence). J was trimmed by 4 bases and V by 3 bases; bases with no gene match: 9. The CDR3 length is 15 residues. Based on the CDR3 plus reference TRBV30 and TRBJ2-3, the full variable domain is SQTIHQWPATLVQPVGSPLSLECTVEGTSNPNLYWYRQAAGRGLQLLFYSVGIGQISSEVPQNLSASRPQDRQFILSSKKLLLSDSGFYLCAWSYNRGWADTQYFGPGTRLTVL.

At least ten counts were recorded for this clonotype. The CDR3 loop is CASSPGQGASYNEQFF. In DNA, the CDR3 is TGTGCCAGCAGCCCGGGACAGGGGGCATCCTACAATGAGCAGTTCTTC. The chain joins TRBV5-4 to TRBJ2-1, with TRBD1 identical over 12 bases. Trimming removed 4 bases from V and 1 base from J; junction bases left unmatched: 3. The CDR3 covers 16 residues. Per germline, CDR1 SGHNT and CDR2 YYREEE (reference sequence). The full variable domain, rest sourced from reference TRBV5-4 and TRBJ2-1, is ETGVTQSPTHLIKTRGQQVTLRCSSQSGHNTVSWYQQALGQGPQFIFQYYREEENGRGNFPPRFSGLQFPNYSSELNVNALELDDSALYLCASSPGQGASYNEQFFGPGTRLTVL.

This clonotype was picked up many times. The chain carries TRBV3-2 and TRBJ2-2; TRBD2 is taken as the D call from the table, unchecked against the DNA. TRBV3-2 is a known pseudogene. The CDR3 loop spans 14 amino acids. DNA of the CDR3: TGTGCCAGCAGCCGGGGCCCCAACACCGGGGAGCTGTTTTTT. It encodes CASSRGPNTGELFF.

This clonotype was seen repeatedly, ten times or more. The rearrangement joins TRBV20-1 to TRBJ2-7; D remains unclear. This CDR3 is 14 amino acids long. Germline CDR1 DFQATT, CDR2 SNEGSKA (reference sequence). The ends were cut back, 1 base at V and 3 bases at J, with 13 bases in the middle. CDR3 nucleotide sequence: TGCAGTGCTAGAGTATTGGAGCTCCGCTACGAGCAGTACTTC. Encoded protein: CSARVLELRYEQYF.

This clonotype was detected many times. Written as DNA, the CDR3 is TGTGCCAGCAGCTTAGCGGGGCAGTGGTCTGACGAGCAGTACTTC. Amino acids: CASSLAGQWSDEQYF. This sequence joins TRBV7-9 and TRBJ2-7, with a tentative D call TRBD1 (5 bases). V gave up 0 bases and J gave up 5 bases, with 14 bases separating them. The germline V gene encodes CDR1 SEHNR and CDR2 FQNEAQ (reference sequence). This CDR3 is built from 15 residues.

This clonotype has a count of ten or more. J is TRBJ2-6 and V is TRBV19; D tentatively fits TRBD1 or TRBD2 (5 bases each). This CDR3 comprises 13 residues. V was cut by 8 bases and J by 0 bases, with 5 bases left in between. Germline CDR1 and CDR2: LNHDA and SQIVND (reference sequence). Here the CDR3 DNA reads TGTGCCAGTGGGGGCTCTGGGGCCAACGTCCTGACTTTC. It encodes CASGGSGANVLTF. Full variable domain (remainder filled in from reference TRBV19 and TRBJ2-6): DGGITQSPKYLFRKEGQNVTLSCEQNLNHDAMYWYRQDPGQGLRLIYYSQIVNDFQKGDIAEGYSVSREKKESFPLTVTSAQKNPTAFYLCASGGSGANVLTFGAGSRLTVL.

Many counts were recorded for this clonotype. CDR3 sequence (DNA): TGTGCCACCAGCGGGGGTTGGCAGGGAGTCTACGAGCAGTACTTC. This encodes CATSGGWQGVYEQYF. The rearrangement links TRBV15 to TRBJ2-7; D is possibly TRBD1 or TRBD2 (5 bases each). Germline V gene data show CDR1 as LNHNV and CDR2 as YYDKDF (reference sequence). The CDR3 is 15 residues long. The V end lost 5 bases, the J end lost 3 bases, and 17 bases lay between the germline ends.

This clonotype was seen more than once but under ten times. The chain is built from TRBV28 and TRBJ2-7; 8 bases align to TRBD1. The CDR3 loop spans 13 amino acids. With 5 bases clipped from V and 3 bases from J, the junction kept 3 bases outside the gene matches. Germline CDR1 MDHEN, CDR2 SYDVKM. The DNA of the CDR3 is TGTGCCAGCAGTACCACAGGGGGCTACGAGCAGTACTTC. Its translation: CASSTTGGYEQYF.

This clonotype was detected ten times or more. The chain couples TRBV4-1 to TRBJ2-7; the match to TRBD1 covers 9 bases. Germline values: CDR1 MGHRA, CDR2 YSYEKL. The V and J ends lost 2 bases and 0 bases, in that order; junction bases with no gene match: 2. CDR3 size: 15 residues. As DNA, the CDR3 is TGCGCCAGCAGCCAAACGGGACAGGGCTCCTACGAGCAGTACTTC. It specifies CASSQTGQGSYEQYF.

Many counts were recorded for this clonotype. Here the CDR3 reads CASSVGGSGGFATGELFF. CDR3 bases: TGTGCCAGCAGCGTAGGTGGTAGCGGGGGGTTTGCCACCGGGGAGCTGTTTTTT. The V and J genes are TRBV9 and TRBJ2-2, with 10 nucleotides matching TRBD2. The CDR3 runs 18 residues. CDR1 is SGDLS, CDR2 YYNGEE, per germline. V lost 0 bases, J lost 4 bases, and 9 bases stayed unmatched.

CDR3 DNA sequence: TGTGCCAGCTCACCACCGCAGGGGGCAACAGGCGGGGAGCTGTTTTTT. Its translation is CASSPPQGATGGELFF. The V and J genes are TRBV18 and TRBJ2-2, with 8 bases identical to TRBD1. Trimming removed 0 bases from V and 7 bases from J; junction bases left unmatched: 7. Germline V gene sequence: CDR1 KGHSH, CDR2 LQKENI. CDR3 length: 16 residues.

This clonotype occurred many times. CDR3 loop: CASSTGQLLGSGNTIYF. CDR3 nucleotide sequence: TGTGCCAGCAGCACCGGACAGCTACTTGGCTCTGGAAACACCATATATTTT. The chain recombines TRBV5-8 with TRBJ1-3; D is perhaps TRBD1 (6 bases). Trimming removed 4 bases at V and 0 bases at J, with 17 bases between. CDR3 size: 17 residues. Germline-derived CDR1 and CDR2 are SGHTS and YDEGEE.

The V call is TRBV7-9, the J call TRBJ2-1; 11 bases agree with TRBD2. Germline V gene data show CDR1 as SEHNR and CDR2 as FQNEAQ (reference sequence). The CDR3 spans 15 residues. The V gene end was trimmed by 1 base and the J gene end by 7 bases; junction bases not matched to a gene: 3. The CDR3 region has the DNA TGTGCCAGCAGCTTAGTTACTAGCGGGAGAAATGAGCAGTTCTTC. Its protein is CASSLVTSGRNEQFF.

This clonotype has at least ten counts. J is TRBJ2-3 and V is TRBV27; D might be TRBD2 (6 bases). Germline CDR1 and CDR2: MNHEY and SMNVEV (reference sequence). This CDR3 spans 16 amino acids. Trimming shortened V by 2 bases and J by 2 bases, and 14 bases separated the two germline ends. The CDR3 DNA follows: TGTGCCAGCAGTTTAGAGGGAGGCTCCCTCACAGATACGCAGTATTTT. Protein product: CASSLEGGSLTDTQYF.

CDR3 amino acids: CASSTIRVARGRGRDQPQHF. The DNA of the CDR3 is TGTGCCAGCAGCACCATCCGCGTGGCTCGGGGAAGGGGTAGAGATCAGCCCCAGCATTTT. The chain has TRBV6-4 and TRBJ1-5, with D possibly TRBD1 on 5 matching bases. The V and J ends lost 6 bases and 5 bases respectively, with 32 bases between them. The CDR3 runs to 20 residues. CDR1 and CDR2 from the germline V gene are MRHNA and SNTAGT.

This clonotype appeared many times. The gene calls are TRBV29-1 and TRBJ1-2; tentative D call: TRBD1 (6 bases). Trimming removed 5 bases at V and 8 bases at J, with 15 bases between. The CDR3 has 12 residues. Germline CDR1 SQVTM, CDR2 ANQGSEA. In nucleotides, the CDR3 is TGCAGCGTTCGGGCAGGGGCTTGGGGCTACACCTTC. It encodes CSVRAGAWGYTF.

This clonotype was counted many times. The chain joins TRBV6-5 to TRBJ1-5; D may be TRBD1 (5 bases). The CDR3 length is 14 residues. The germline gives CDR1 MNHEY, CDR2 SVGAGI. V was clipped by 6 bases and J by 2 bases, with 11 bases between them. CDR3 nucleotide sequence: TGTGCCAGCAGGGGGGGAGGCGGCAATCAGCCCCAGCATTTT. As protein: CASRGGGGNQPQHF.

The rearrangement links TRBV7-3 to TRBJ2-5; D remains unclear. The CDR3 runs to 14 residues. V dropped 5 bases and J dropped 5 bases, with 15 bases sitting between them. Germline V lookup: CDR1 SGHTA, CDR2 FQGTGA. The CDR3 DNA reads TGTGCCAGCAGCCCACTCGCCAATGGGGAGACCCAGTACTTC. Its protein product is CASSPLANGETQYF.

The chain has TRBV9 and TRBJ2-7; TRBD2 matches at 11 bases. Losses at the gene ends were 5 bases for V and 3 bases for J; bases not matched to a gene: 4. Germline V gene sequence: CDR1 SGDLS, CDR2 YYNGEE. CDR3 length equals 14 residues. CDR3 loop: CASSSGGADYEQYF. CDR3 DNA sequence: TGTGCCAGCAGTAGCGGGGGGGCGGACTACGAGCAGTACTTC.

A remark on this clonotype: A much more abundant neighbour one base away suggests this may be a read error. This chain uses TRBV27 with TRBJ2-1; D is perhaps TRBD1 or TRBD2 (5 bases each). In germline, CDR1 is MNHEY, CDR2 SMNVEV (reference sequence). The CDR3 runs 14 residues. The CDR3 loop reads CAGSFQGRYNEQFF. CDR3 nucleotides: TGTGCCGGCAGTTTTCAGGGACGCTACAATGAGCAGTTCTTC.

Many counts were recorded for this clonotype. V gene TRBV11-2 combines with J gene TRBJ2-1; D unresolved. Looked up from germline, CDR1 is SGHAT and CDR2 is FQNNGV. CDR3 length equals 10 residues. The V end lost 8 bases, the J end lost 6 bases, and 5 bases lay between the germline ends. The CDR3 DNA reads as TGTGCCAGCGGTCTCAATGAGCAGTTCTTC. It specifies CASGLNEQFF.